This T cell receptor (beta chain) was sequenced during a study of blood T cell repertoires in COVID-19. Looking at the study overall: COVID-19 samples from acute and convalescent phases originated in the United States, Italy and Spain. Nucleic acid was either cDNA or gDNA, and it came from T cells, B-cell-depleted T cells, or PBMCs.

Cohorts were determined from participant-reported clinical history. A COVID-19 case had been met by exposed participants during the 2 weeks before study entry. This table comes from immunoSEQ multiplex PCR, and its TCRdb copy is limited to in-frame clones, with some not included. The sample carries about 350,000 clones, about nine tenths recorded once. V dropped 1 base and J dropped 5 bases, with 15 bases sitting between them. Germline-derived CDR1 and CDR2 are MNHEY and SMNVEV (reference sequence). The CDR3 length is 16 residues. Input material: PBMCs or T cells enriched from blood (not recorded which). The chain carries TRBV27 and TRBJ1-5; D may be TRBD1 (6 bases). This receptor was taken from a woman aged 25 to 45 who had been exposed to COVID-19. The CDR3 sequence is CASSLWGQGGDQPQHF. CDR3 nucleotides: TGTGCCAGCAGTTTATGGGGGCAGGGTGGGGATCAGCCCCAGCATTTT.